These 22 T cell receptor beta chains came from one sample sequenced in a study of blood T cell repertoires in COVID-19. Assay used: immunoSEQ multiplex PCR; TCRdb lists only in-frame clones, some missing. The table records about 300,000 clones, around 83% of them present only once. The sample consisted of peripheral blood. The receptors were sampled from a woman between 50 and 59 years old with acute or convalescent COVID-19.

The gene calls are TRBV3-1 (or the pseudogene TRBV3-2) and TRBJ1-2, with unresolved D. CDR1 LGHDT and CDR2 YNNKEL come from the germline V gene (reference sequence). V was shortened by 2 bases and J by 8 bases, with 6 bases between the two germline ends. The CDR3 runs 11 residues. The CDR3 DNA follows: TGTGCCAGCAGCCAATTTTCGGGCTACACCTTC. Amino acids: CASSQFSGYTF.

The chain uses TRBV7-8 and TRBJ1-2; 12 bases agree with TRBD1. V lost 5 bases, J lost 0 bases, and 10 bases stayed unmatched. Germline lookup yields CDR1 SGHVS and CDR2 FQNEAQ. This CDR3 region has 18 residues. Here the CDR3 DNA reads TGTGCCAGCAGCCCAGGCTTAGGGACAGGGGGCACTAACTATGGCTACACCTTC. This encodes CASSPGLGTGGTNYGYTF.

The chain couples TRBV6-5 to TRBJ2-3; 9 bases are shared with TRBD2. Germline trimming cut 8 bases from V and 1 base from J; bases unmatched to any gene: 7. Germline assignment: CDR1 MNHEY and CDR2 SVGAGI. The CDR3 contains 15 residues. CDR3 sequence reads: CASLKREDRTDTQYF. As DNA, the CDR3 is TGTGCCAGCCTAAAGCGGGAGGACCGCACAGATACGCAGTATTTT.

This rearrangement joins TRBV18 to TRBJ2-2; perhaps TRBD2 as D (6 bases). This CDR3 comprises 14 residues. Trimming stripped 4 bases from V and 4 bases from J, with 10 bases between. Germline loops: CDR1 KGHSH, CDR2 LQKENI. The CDR3 region is CASSREGGTGELFF. The CDR3 DNA reads TGTGCCAGCTCACGAGAGGGAGGCACCGGGGAGCTGTTTTTT.

V is TRBV5-1 and J is TRBJ2-3, with 11 bases aligning to TRBD1. This CDR3 spans 15 amino acids. Germline-derived CDR1 and CDR2 are SGHRS and YFSETQ. V was clipped by 5 bases and J by 3 bases; unmatched bases: 5. CDR3 protein: CASRPDRGRTDTQYF. The CDR3 DNA follows: TGCGCCAGCAGGCCGGACAGGGGGCGAACAGATACGCAGTATTTT.

This clone occurred once. The CDR3 region is CASSPIGGGAGETQYF. The CDR3, as DNA: TGTGCCAGCAGCCCGATTGGCGGGGGGGCTGGAGAGACCCAGTACTTC. The chain combines TRBV7-9 with TRBJ2-5; TRBD2 matches 9 bases. This CDR3 contains 16 residues. V dropped 5 bases and J dropped 4; count of bases not matched to a gene: 11. In germline, CDR1 is SEHNR, CDR2 FQNEAQ (reference sequence).

The genes are TRBV18 and TRBJ1-4; 11 nucleotides agree with TRBD1. V lost 6 bases and J lost 8; bases outside the gene matches: 8. Germline values: CDR1 KGHSH, CDR2 LQKENI. The CDR3 length is 15 residues. The CDR3 sequence is CASSPRTGGEEKLFF. The CDR3 nucleotides read TGTGCCAGCTCCCCGCGGACAGGGGGCGAAGAAAAACTGTTTTTT.

V usage is TRBV6-5 and J usage is TRBJ1-3, with D possibly being TRBD1 (5 bases). There are 14 residues in the CDR3. Trimming removed 6 bases from V and 0 bases from J, with 9 bases in between. Germline loops: CDR1 MNHEY, CDR2 SVGAGI. CDR3 residues: CASRQGHSGNTIYF. The CDR3 coding sequence is TGTGCCAGCAGGCAGGGCCACTCTGGAAACACCATATATTTT.

A note on this clone: Other DNA sequences in this sample translate to the same CDR3. The rearrangement uses TRBV7-2 and TRBJ1-1, with TRBD1 matching 7 bases. The J segment lost 6 bases and the V segment lost 2 bases, leaving 6 bases of the junction unmatched. CDR3 length: 14 amino acids. Germline-derived CDR1 and CDR2 are SGHTA and FQGNSA. The CDR3 here is CASSLRQGIPEAFF. The DNA of the CDR3 is TGTGCCAGCAGCTTACGACAGGGAATACCTGAAGCTTTCTTT.

This clone was observed a handful of times. The CDR3 nucleotides read TGTGCCAGCAGCCCAACCGGGACTAGCGGGATTGTTCGCCTCAGTGAGCAGTTCTTC. This encodes CASSPTGTSGIVRLSEQFF. The chain joins TRBV7-3 to TRBJ2-1; 13 bases agree with TRBD2. Losses at the gene ends were 5 bases for V and 9 bases for J; bases not matched to a gene: 19. The CDR3 consists of 19 residues. The germline CDR1 and CDR2 sequences are SGHTA and FQGTGA.

This clone came up a few times. The genes are TRBV7-2 and TRBJ1-5; unclear D gene. The germline V and J ends were trimmed by 1 base and 7 bases, with 8 bases remaining between them. CDR1 is SGHTA and CDR2 is FQGNSA in the germline V gene. The CDR3 spans 13 residues. CDR3 in DNA: TGTGCCAGCAGCTTAGAGGTAGCGCAGCCCCAGCATTTT. It encodes CASSLEVAQPQHF.

Concerning this clone itself: The same CDR3 can be traced to other DNA sequences in this sample. This chain joins TRBV9 and TRBJ2-5; 13 bases match TRBD2. Germline V lookup: CDR1 SGDLS, CDR2 YYNGEE. With 4 bases clipped from V and 4 bases from J, the junction kept 4 bases outside the gene matches. The CDR3 length is 15 residues. The CDR3 DNA is TGTGCCAGCAGCCCACGGACTAGCGGGGGAGAGACCCAGTACTTC. This translates into CASSPRTSGGETQYF.

The rearrangement uses TRBV12-2 and TRBJ1-1; the D call in the table, TRBD1, was not verified against the DNA. TRBV12-2 is designated a pseudogene. The CDR3 runs 15 residues. The CDR3 region has the DNA TGTGCAAGTCGCCCCCGACAGGGGATGAACACTGAAGCTTTCTTT. Residues: CASRPRQGMNTEAFF.

Only one count was recorded for this clone. The J gene is TRBJ2-7, the V gene TRBV10-3; 12 bases match TRBD2. J lost 2 bases, V lost 4 bases, and 3 bases had no gene match. The CDR3 loop spans 15 amino acids. The germline gives CDR1 ENHRY, CDR2 SYGVKD. CDR3 DNA sequence: TGTGCCATCAGTGGGACTAGCGGGAAGCCCTACGAGCAGTACTTC. Its translation: CAISGTSGKPYEQYF.

This clone has ten or more counts. The chain couples TRBV14 to TRBJ1-1; D uncertain. V was cut by 1 base and J by 1 base, with 7 bases left in between. CDR3 length: 14 residues. Germline lookup yields CDR1 SGHDN and CDR2 FVKESK. The CDR3 is CASSQGAKNTEAFF. The CDR3 nucleotides read TGTGCCAGCAGCCAAGGAGCCAAGAACACTGAAGCTTTCTTT.

Notes on this clone: The junction shows a germline mismatch at one end, possibly a read error. The rearrangement links TRBV19 to TRBJ2-1; weak D call: TRBD1 (5 bases). The CDR3 contains 13 residues. Looked up from germline, CDR1 is LNHDA and CDR2 is SQIVND (reference sequence). CDR3 sequence: CASSIDRGAPGLF. For the CDR3, the DNA is TGTGCCAGTAGTATAGATCGTGGGGCTCCCGGTCTCTTC.

The chain has TRBV7-2 and TRBJ1-3, with D maybe TRBD1 (5 bases). CDR3 size: 15 residues. V shed 2 bases and J shed 6 bases, with 14 bases lying between them. The germline CDR1 and CDR2 sequences are SGHTA and FQGNSA. The chain's CDR3 is CASSLIGGVKNTIYF. In nucleotides, the CDR3 is TGTGCCAGCAGCTTAATCGGGGGAGTAAAAAACACCATATATTTT.

This chain connects TRBV4-3 to TRBJ1-1; TRBD1 aligns across 10 bases. This CDR3 has 16 amino acids. Germline loops: CDR1 LGHNA, CDR2 YSLEER. The trim removed 1 base at V and 5 bases at J, leaving 7 bases unmatched. The DNA for the CDR3 is TGCGCCAGCAGCCAAGGACAGGGGGCGTGGTGGACTGAAGCTTTCTTT. Encoded protein: CASSQGQGAWWTEAFF.

The chain employs TRBV7-2 and TRBJ2-1, with D tentatively TRBD2 (5 bases). The CDR3 covers 13 residues. Trimming removed 3 bases from V and 7 bases from J, with 10 bases in between. The V gene's germline CDR1 is SGHTA and CDR2 FQGNSA. CDR3 coding DNA: TGTGCCAGCAGCTTGCAGCGGCTGAATGAGCAGTTCTTC. Protein: CASSLQRLNEQFF.

DNA of the CDR3: TGTGCCAGCAGAACCGAGGGACAGCATAATGAAAAACTGTTTTTT. It specifies CASRTEGQHNEKLFF. The chain carries TRBV6-5 and TRBJ1-4; 7 bases align to TRBD1. Trimming cost V 6 bases and J 4 bases; bases outside gene matches: 8. The CDR3 runs 15 residues. Germline V CDR1 and CDR2: MNHEY, SVGAGI.

The V call is TRBV5-4, the J call TRBJ2-3; D is possibly TRBD1 (5 bases). The CDR3 is 14 amino acids. CDR1 SGHNT and CDR2 YYREEE come from the germline V gene (reference sequence). V lost 0 bases to trimming and J lost 2 bases, with 7 bases between them. CDR3 coding DNA: TGTGCCAGCAGCTTGGACAGGCTCACAGATACGCAGTATTTT. As protein: CASSLDRLTDTQYF.

J is TRBJ2-5 and V is TRBV5-1; 7 bases line up with TRBD1. This CDR3 region has 14 residues. Germline V CDR1 and CDR2: SGHRS, YFSETQ. Trimming took 0 bases from V and 5 from J; bases not matched to a gene: 4. CDR3 amino acids: CASSLGQGMETQYF. The CDR3, as DNA: TGCGCCAGCAGCTTGGGACAGGGTATGGAGACCCAGTACTTC.